This T cell receptor beta chain emerged from a study of blood T cell repertoires in COVID-19. In the study overall: Sites in the United States, Italy and Spain provided acute and convalescent COVID-19 samples.

This CDR3 is built from 13 residues. V dropped 8 bases and J dropped 4 bases, with 11 bases sitting between them. Germline CDR1 reads MNHEY; CDR2 reads SVGAGI. Per the study methods: Reference gene primer amplification in the assay estimated nucleated cell counts. Sequencing used immunoSEQ multiplex PCR; TCRdb keeps in-frame clones, though not all of them. That table supplies the V and J calls and clone size; D and trimming were determined from the DNA. The table lists hundreds of thousands of clones, around four fifths of them singletons. Material for sequencing was peripheral blood. V is TRBV6-5 and J is TRBJ2-2, with D possibly being TRBD2 (5 bases). The origin of this receptor is an elderly woman with active or convalescent COVID-19. The CDR3 sequence: CASFLRGTGELFF. The CDR3 nucleotides read TGTGCCAGCTTTCTTCGGGGCACCGGGGAGCTGTTTTTT.